This TCR beta chain emerged from a study of cytomegalovirus exposure and HLA in healthy donors. Looking at the study overall: A prior analysis found more than 90 million unique TCR beta sequences from 170 million or so T cells.

The primer mix had 60 Vbeta and 13 Jbeta primers. Profiling relied on immunoSEQ multiplex PCR, and the TCRdb table lists in-frame clones only, not all of them. The data hold 100,000 or so clones, with under 85% observed a single time. This clone was counted once. This sequence was found in a woman in her forties in good health and CMV-seronegative. Sequencing was performed on PBMCs.

CDR3 DNA: TGTGCCAGCAGCCGACAGGGCCCCGAGACCCAGTACTTC. Translation gives CASSRQGPETQYF. The chain is built from TRBV11-2 and TRBJ2-5, with 7 bases matching TRBD1. This CDR3 comprises 13 residues. Per germline, CDR1 SGHAT and CDR2 FQNNGV. V trimming: 5 bases; J trimming: 5 bases; junction bases outside the gene matches: 5.